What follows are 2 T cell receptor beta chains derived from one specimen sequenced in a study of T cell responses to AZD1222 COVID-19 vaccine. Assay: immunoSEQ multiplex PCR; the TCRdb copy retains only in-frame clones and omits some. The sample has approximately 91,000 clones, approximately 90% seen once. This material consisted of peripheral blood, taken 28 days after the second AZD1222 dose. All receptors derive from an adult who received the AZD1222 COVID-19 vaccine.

In nucleotides, the CDR3 is TGCGCCAGCAGCCTCTCACGGACAGTTGAAGCTTTCTTT. It yields the protein CASSLSRTVEAFF. The chain recombines TRBV4-1 with TRBJ1-1; the D gene is possibly TRBD1 (6 bases). Deletions cut 4 bases from V and 7 bases from J, with 13 bases between. The CDR3 covers 13 residues. CDR1 is MGHRA, CDR2 YSYEKL, per germline.

The CDR3 region is CASTVTNTGELFF. The DNA for the CDR3 is TGTGCCAGCACAGTGACGAACACCGGGGAGCTGTTTTTT. V usage is TRBV2 and J usage is TRBJ2-2, with D hard to call. This CDR3 is 13 amino acids long. Per the germline V gene, CDR1 is SNHLY and CDR2 is FYNNEI. V was clipped by 7 bases and J by 0 bases, with 6 bases between them.